The 5 T cell receptor beta chains presented below share a single source sample, sequenced in a study of human T cells and chemical hapten exposure. Specified time point: patch test 3, about 24 weeks after DPC sensitization. Treatment described: therapeutic diphenylcyclopropenone sensitization with weekly scalp DPC. One entry per CDR3 protein results from TCRdb running MiXCR on the RACE reads. The sample yields about 190,000 distinct CDR3 sequences, about 25% seen once. Sequenced material: whole blood, taken in connection with sensitization to the hapten diphenylcyclopropenone (DPC). The receptors derive from a middle-aged woman with alopecia areata. Some clones in this sample may be carry-over from other donors' samples.

In this sample, this clonotype turned up once. The chain links TRBV28 to TRBJ2-3; a possible D gene is TRBD1 (5 bases). Germline V gives CDR1 MDHEN, CDR2 SYDVKM. There are 12 residues in the CDR3. The germline V and J ends were trimmed by 6 bases and 4 bases, with 8 bases remaining between them. CDR3 DNA: TGTGCCAGCAGGTCAGGGTCAGATACGCAGTATTTT. It is translated as CASRSGSDTQYF.

The sample holds a few counts of this clonotype. The chain combines TRBV4-2 with TRBJ2-4; D may be TRBD1 or TRBD2 (6 bases each). The germline gives CDR1 LGHNA, CDR2 YNFKEQ. The CDR3 totals 15 residues. V was shortened by 0 bases and J by 9 bases, with 15 bases between the two germline ends. The CDR3: CASSQEEGVLGIQYF. CDR3 nucleotides: TGTGCCAGCAGCCAAGAGGAGGGGGTATTGGGCATTCAGTACTTC.

This clonotype was found a few times. V and J are TRBV28 and TRBJ2-5, with TRBD1 identical over 7 bases. Trimming at V came to 10 bases and at J to 4 bases, leaving 15 bases not matched to a gene. Germline V CDR1 and CDR2: MDHEN, SYDVKM. There are 15 residues in the CDR3. The CDR3 reads CATTSGQTGAETQYF. The CDR3 DNA sequence: TGTGCCACCACGTCCGGACAAACAGGGGCAGAGACCCAGTACTTC.

The chain is built from TRBV20-1 and TRBJ1-4; no firm D call. The CDR3 runs to 14 residues. Trimming left V 4 bases short and J 0 bases short, with 9 bases between. From germline, CDR1 is DFQATT and CDR2 SNEGSKA (reference sequence). The CDR3 protein is CSATARSTNEKLFF. The CDR3 DNA sequence: TGCAGTGCTACCGCAAGATCAACTAATGAAAAACTGTTTTTT.

This chain joins TRBV11-2 and TRBJ2-2; TRBD2 might be the D (6 bases). The CDR3 sequence is 14 residues long. Trimming shortened V by 8 bases and J by 3 bases, and 13 bases separated the two germline ends. Germline values: CDR1 SGHAT, CDR2 FQNNGV. CDR3 sequence (DNA): TGTGCCAGCCGCCCTGGGGGGTACACCGGGGAGCTGTTTTTT. Protein product: CASRPGGYTGELFF.